Below, 21 T cell receptor beta chains from the same sample are listed, as sequenced in a study of blood T cell repertoires in COVID-19. Using immunoSEQ multiplex PCR, the repertoire was profiled, and TCRdb retains in-frame clones only, with some absent. The sample shows some 180,000 clones, roughly 82% of them seen only once. What was sequenced was peripheral blood. The receptor source for this set is a woman aged 60-70 years with COVID-19, enrolled during active disease.

The V and J genes are TRBV6-4 and TRBJ2-2; 11 bases line up with TRBD2. Germline CDR1 MRHNA, CDR2 SNTAGT. This CDR3 is 17 amino acids long. Trimming removed 6 bases from V and 0 bases from J; junction bases left unmatched: 6. CDR3 coding DNA: TGTGCCAGCAGCCCCCTAGCGGGGGGCTCGAACACCGGGGAGCTGTTTTTT. Its protein product is CASSPLAGGSNTGELFF.

The chain links TRBV28 to TRBJ1-6; TRBD1 matches at 7 bases. The CDR3 loop spans 20 amino acids. Germline V gene data show CDR1 as MDHEN and CDR2 as SYDVKM. After removal of 8 bases from V and 4 bases from J, the junction contained 23 bases not matched to a gene. CDR3 sequence reads: CASVGLGTASRTSYNSPLHF. CDR3 DNA sequence: TGTGCCAGCGTAGGTCTAGGGACAGCGTCGAGAACCTCATATAATTCACCCCTCCACTTT.

The J gene is TRBJ2-3, the V gene TRBV19, with TRBD1 identical over 7 bases. Trimming at V came to 10 bases and at J to 8 bases, leaving 18 bases not matched to a gene. The CDR3 runs 15 residues. The germline CDR1 and CDR2 sequences are LNHDA and SQIVND (reference sequence). The chain's CDR3 is CATRTRGIDVGTQYF. CDR3 nucleotides: TGTGCCACTCGTACCAGGGGGATCGATGTTGGTACGCAGTATTTT.

The chain links TRBV15 to TRBJ2-7; 8 bases align to TRBD2. V trimming: 3 bases; J trimming: 1 base; junction bases outside the gene matches: 2. The germline CDR1 and CDR2 sequences are LNHNV and YYDKDF (reference sequence). The CDR3 covers 14 residues. The CDR3 loop is CATSSSGISYEQYF. CDR3 sequence (DNA): TGTGCCACCAGCAGTAGCGGGATTTCCTACGAGCAGTACTTC.

The chain links TRBV6-5 to TRBJ2-5; TRBD1 is a possible D gene (5 bases). Trimming left V 6 bases short and J 5 bases short, with 13 bases between. From germline, CDR1 is MNHEY and CDR2 SVGAGI. The CDR3 totals 13 residues. CDR3 region: CASRDSFPETQYF. The CDR3 DNA is TGTGCCAGCAGAGACAGTTTTCCGGAGACCCAGTACTTC.

The chain carries TRBV11-2 and TRBJ1-2; TRBD1 aligns across 7 bases. Trimming at V came to 2 bases and at J to 4 bases, leaving 7 bases not matched to a gene. Germline CDR1 reads SGHAT; CDR2 reads FQNNGV. CDR3 length: 15 amino acids. This chain's CDR3 is CASSLSGGGSYGYTF. The CDR3 nucleotides read TGTGCCAGCAGCTTATCAGGGGGAGGTAGCTATGGCTACACCTTC.

The rearrangement uses TRBV6-4 and TRBJ1-1; 10 positions match TRBD1. The CDR3 runs to 15 residues. CDR1 and CDR2 (germline): MRHNA, SNTAGT. Germline trimming cut 5 bases from V and 3 bases from J; bases unmatched to any gene: 6. This CDR3 is CASSSTGGSYTEAFF. CDR3 DNA: TGTGCCAGCAGTTCGACAGGGGGCTCCTACACTGAAGCTTTCTTT.

The rearrangement uses TRBV6-5 and TRBJ2-1, with TRBD2 identical over 8 bases. This CDR3 is built from 15 residues. Germline trimming cut 6 bases from V and 5 bases from J; bases unmatched to any gene: 9. Germline V gene lookup returns CDR1 MNHEY and CDR2 SVGAGI. CDR3: CASSPWTSIDNEQFF. The CDR3 DNA follows: TGTGCCAGCAGCCCCTGGACTAGCATCGACAATGAGCAGTTCTTC.

The chain links TRBV29-1 to TRBJ2-3; 7 nucleotides align to TRBD2. Per germline, CDR1 SQVTM and CDR2 ANQGSEA. This CDR3 has 13 amino acids. Unmatched junction bases numbered 4, after V lost 1 base and J lost 6 bases. Here the CDR3 reads CSVEVAGVDTQYF. In DNA, the CDR3 is TGCAGCGTTGAAGTGGCGGGAGTTGATACGCAGTATTTT.

V is TRBV5-1 and J is TRBJ2-3; tentatively, D is TRBD1 (6 bases). The CDR3 has 16 residues. V lost 2 bases to trimming and J lost 2 bases, with 15 bases between them. Germline V CDR1 and CDR2: SGHRS, YFSETQ. CDR3 in amino acids: CASSFQGIGYTDTQYF. For the CDR3, the DNA is TGCGCCAGCAGCTTCCAGGGGATCGGATACACAGATACGCAGTATTTT.

V gene TRBV6-5 combines with J gene TRBJ2-2, with D perhaps TRBD1 (6 bases). Germline V gene lookup returns CDR1 MNHEY and CDR2 SVGAGI. The CDR3 covers 13 residues. Between the trimmed V and J ends, which lost 8 bases and 4 bases, there was a span of 11 bases. The CDR3 protein is CASRTVLTGELFF. CDR3 coding DNA: TGTGCCAGCCGGACAGTACTCACCGGGGAGCTGTTTTTT.

The chain combines TRBV10-3 with TRBJ2-1, with TRBD2 matching over 9 bases. The CDR3 contains 16 residues. J was trimmed by 6 bases and V by 8 bases; bases with no gene match: 14. Germline CDR1 and CDR2: ENHRY and SYGVKD. DNA of the CDR3: TGTGCCATCGGCTTCGCGACTAGCGGACCCCCCAATGAGCAGTTCTTC. Translation: CAIGFATSGPPNEQFF.

V and J are TRBV18 and TRBJ2-3; TRBD2 is a possible D gene (5 bases). Per germline, CDR1 KGHSH and CDR2 LQKENI. This CDR3 contains 16 residues. Trimming cost V 1 base and J 2 bases, with 13 bases left between them. CDR3 amino acids: CASSPQGGGFTDTQYF. CDR3 in DNA: TGTGCCAGCTCACCACAGGGCGGCGGGTTCACAGATACGCAGTATTTT.

The chain uses TRBV19 and TRBJ1-1, with 9 nucleotides matching TRBD1. Germline V lookup: CDR1 LNHDA, CDR2 SQIVND (reference sequence). The CDR3 totals 15 residues. Unmatched junction bases numbered 12, after V lost 5 bases and J lost 8 bases. The CDR3 DNA sequence: TGTGCCAGTAGTCTCCTCCCGGACAGGGGAACGGAAGCTTTCTTT. This codes for CASSLLPDRGTEAFF.

This chain joins TRBV19 and TRBJ2-3, with 7 bases lining up with TRBD2. This CDR3 is 16 amino acids long. The germline gives CDR1 LNHDA, CDR2 SQIVND (reference sequence). The V and J ends lost 6 bases and 1 base, in that order; junction bases with no gene match: 10. In DNA form, the CDR3 reads TGTGCCAGTAGGATCGGGGAGGGGAAGGGCACAGATACGCAGTATTTT. This gives the protein CASRIGEGKGTDTQYF.

This sequence joins TRBV29-1 and TRBJ1-2, with D possibly being TRBD1 (6 bases). The germline V gene encodes CDR1 SQVTM and CDR2 ANQGSEA. V was trimmed by 6 bases and J by 8 bases, leaving 25 bases between them. The CDR3 covers 15 residues. The CDR3 sequence: CSVQAGTQGVGGYTF. Written as DNA, the CDR3 is TGCAGCGTCCAAGCTGGGACACAGGGAGTGGGAGGCTACACCTTC.

V gene TRBV6-2 or TRBV6-3 combines with J gene TRBJ2-3; the match to TRBD2 covers 7 bases. Trimming took 4 bases from V and 5 from J; bases not matched to a gene: 12. Germline V gives CDR1 MNHEY, CDR2 SVGEGT. The CDR3 is 16 residues long. The CDR3 bases are TGTGCCAGCAGTTGGGCTAGCGGCCCCAAGGGAGATACGCAGTATTTT. It is translated as CASSWASGPKGDTQYF.

This clone was detected only a few times. The J gene is TRBJ1-1, the V gene TRBV5-6; 7 bases are shared with TRBD1. Trimming at V came to 2 bases and at J to 9 bases, leaving 7 bases not matched to a gene. The length of the CDR3 is 13 residues. Germline values: CDR1 SGHDT, CDR2 YYEEEE. The CDR3 coding sequence is TGTGCCAGCAGCTTAGGACGGAGGGGGCAAGCTTTCTTT. It codes for CASSLGRRGQAFF.

V gene TRBV5-4 combines with J gene TRBJ2-1; 10 bases match TRBD2. CDR1 is SGHNT, CDR2 YYREEE, per germline (reference sequence). The CDR3 is made up of 16 amino acids. V dropped 0 bases and J dropped 8; count of bases not matched to a gene: 8. CDR3 residues: CASSLDLAGEGDEQFF. The CDR3 bases are TGTGCCAGCAGCTTGGATCTAGCGGGAGAGGGCGATGAGCAGTTCTTC.

This chain uses TRBV27 with TRBJ1-2, with D unresolved. The V gene lost 4 bases and the J gene lost 2 bases, with 8 bases spanning the gap. This CDR3 is 13 amino acids long. Germline assignment: CDR1 MNHEY and CDR2 SMNVEV (reference sequence). In nucleotides, the CDR3 is TGTGCCAGCAGTTCCTCACTCAACTATGGCTACACCTTC. It yields the protein CASSSSLNYGYTF.

This CDR3 is CASSFGQGWSRDPDTQYF. The CDR3 bases are TGTGCCAGCAGTTTCGGACAGGGATGGAGTCGAGATCCAGATACGCAGTATTTT. The chain employs TRBV27 and TRBJ2-3; the match to TRBD1 covers 8 bases. The CDR3 consists of 18 residues. J gave up 4 bases and V 3 bases, and 15 bases lay outside the gene matches. CDR1 is MNHEY, CDR2 SMNVEV, per germline (reference sequence).